This TCR beta chain appears in the sequencing data of a study of cytomegalovirus exposure and HLA in healthy donors. The PCR ran on 60 Vbeta and 13 Jbeta primers. Measured with immunoSEQ multiplex PCR; TCRdb has only the in-frame clones, and not every one. This sample has hundreds of thousands of clones; less than 85% occur once, and the top ten carry 0.63%. The trim removed 3 bases at V and 4 bases at J, leaving 1 base unmatched. Per the germline V gene, CDR1 is SGDLS and CDR2 is YYNGEE. The CDR3 loop spans 13 amino acids. The clonotype was recovered from a man between 18 and 35 years old in good health and CMV-seronegative. The V and J genes are TRBV9 and TRBJ2-3, with 8 bases lining up with TRBD1. The sequenced material came from PBMCs. Here the CDR3 reads CASSATGADTQYF. The CDR3 nucleotides read TGTGCCAGCAGCGCGACAGGGGCAGATACGCAGTATTTT.